The 30 T cell receptor beta chains given below trace back to one sample, sequenced in a study of blood T cells in healthy people across ages. Next came a second PCR, run for about 7 to 12 cycles, which used a sample-barcoded 5' primer along with a J-beta primer mix. TCRdb reanalysed the 5' RACE reads using MiXCR and keeps one entry per CDR3 protein. The data contain approximately 1,000,000 distinct CDR3 sequences, less than 50% of them singletons. The specimen sequenced was blood. These receptors were taken from a woman in her sixties in good health.

The chain links TRBV20-1 to TRBJ2-1; 8 bases map to TRBD2. The CDR3 has 16 residues. V lost 0 bases and J lost 3; bases outside the gene matches: 7. CDR1 and CDR2 (germline): DFQATT, SNEGSKA (reference sequence). The CDR3 nucleotides read TGCAGTGCTAGAGATGTACTAGCGGCCGACTACAATGAGCAGTTCTTC. This encodes CSARDVLAADYNEQFF.

This clonotype turned up a few times. This sequence joins TRBV12-3 or TRBV12-4 and TRBJ2-1, with 10 nucleotides matching TRBD2. The CDR3 has 16 residues. Trimming took 7 bases from V and 1 from J; bases not matched to a gene: 7. The CDR3 bases are TGTGCCAGCATCCTCGCTAGCGGGAGATCCTACAATGAGCAGTTCTTC. This translates into CASILASGRSYNEQFF.

This clonotype has just a few counts. The CDR3 region has the DNA TGTGCCAGCAGCTCCACTGGGGCCAACGTCCTGACTTTC. Translation: CASSSTGANVLTF. The chain uses TRBV7-9 and TRBJ2-6; D is unclear. Germline values: CDR1 SEHNR, CDR2 FQNEAQ (reference sequence). The CDR3 has 13 amino acids. Trimming removed 4 bases from V and 2 bases from J, with 3 bases in between.

This clonotype was seen more than once but under ten times. The rearrangement links TRBV3-1 to TRBJ2-7; D is possibly TRBD1 (5 bases). The CDR3 extends over 12 amino acids. V gave up 5 bases and J gave up 3 bases, with 8 bases separating them. CDR1 is LGHDT and CDR2 is YNNKEL in the germline V gene (reference sequence). The CDR3 protein is CASSKRGYEQYF. In DNA, the CDR3 is TGTGCCAGCAGCAAAAGGGGCTACGAGCAGTACTTC.

The chain uses TRBV12-3 or TRBV12-4 and TRBJ2-3, with no clear D. This CDR3 contains 15 residues. V lost 3 bases to trimming and J lost 3 bases, with 13 bases between them. The CDR3 protein is CASSFISSPTDTQYF. Written as DNA, the CDR3 is TGTGCCAGCAGTTTCATAAGTAGCCCGACAGATACGCAGTATTTT.

This clonotype occurred a few times. The rearrangement links TRBV28 to TRBJ1-2; the D is unclear. The germline gives CDR1 MDHEN, CDR2 SYDVKM. Trimming cost V 6 bases and J 4 bases, with 9 bases left between them. The CDR3 contains 12 residues. CDR3: CASRRDSYGYTF. The CDR3 DNA reads TGTGCCAGCAGGAGGGATAGCTATGGCTACACCTTC.

This clonotype was observed at least ten times. The chain links TRBV12-3 or TRBV12-4 to TRBJ2-1, with no clear D. V lost 8 bases, J lost 0 bases, and 8 bases lay in between. This CDR3 contains 13 residues. This CDR3 reads CASSRSSYNEQFF. CDR3 sequence (DNA): TGTGCCAGCTCCCGTAGCTCCTACAATGAGCAGTTCTTC.

This sequence joins TRBV10-3 and TRBJ1-5; a weak D match, TRBD1 (5 bases). Trimming pared 6 bases from V and 2 bases from J, leaving 11 bases between. This CDR3 has 14 residues. CDR1 is ENHRY, CDR2 SYGVKD, per germline. The CDR3 DNA is TGTGCCATCAGAGGAGGGGAGCGCAATCAGCCCCAGCATTTT. Protein: CAIRGGERNQPQHF.

V usage is TRBV6-1 and J usage is TRBJ1-5; 7 bases are shared with TRBD1. The CDR3 contains 14 residues. Looked up from germline, CDR1 is MNHNS and CDR2 is SASEGT. Trimming at V came to 7 bases and at J to 8 bases, leaving 11 bases not matched to a gene. In DNA form, the CDR3 reads TGTGCCAGCAAGACAGGGAATTTTGCGGAGCCCCAGCATTTT. It encodes CASKTGNFAEPQHF.

This clonotype was counted between two and nine times. This chain links TRBV7-9 with TRBJ2-1; the match to TRBD1 covers 7 bases. The CDR3 has 15 amino acids. Trimming took 0 bases from V and 10 from J; bases not matched to a gene: 9. Germline V CDR1 and CDR2: SEHNR, FQNEAQ (reference sequence). The chain's CDR3 is CASSLASTRDSEQFF. CDR3 sequence (DNA): TGTGCCAGCAGCTTAGCTTCTACCCGGGACAGCGAGCAGTTCTTC. The entire variable domain, with the rest obtained from reference TRBV7-9 and TRBJ2-1, is as follows: DTGVSQNPRHKITKRGQNVTFRCDPISEHNRLYWYRQTLGQGPEFLTYFQNEAQLEKSRLLSDRFSAERPKGSFSTLEIQRTEQGDSAMYLCASSLASTRDSEQFFGPGTRLTVL.

The chain couples TRBV6-5 to TRBJ2-4; D gene uncertain. The end of the DNA fits TRBJ2-7 better, so the J call may be wrong. The CDR3 consists of 15 residues. Germline V lookup: CDR1 MNHEY, CDR2 SVGAGI. The CDR3 reads CASSSVPPSPYEQYF. The CDR3 DNA is TGTGCCAGCAGTTCCGTCCCGCCTAGTCCCTACGAGCAGTACTTC.

The chain joins TRBV28 to TRBJ2-7, with 10 bases aligning to TRBD1. V lost 5 bases, J lost 2 bases, and 6 bases stayed unmatched. The CDR3 loop spans 15 amino acids. The V gene's germline CDR1 is MDHEN and CDR2 SYDVKM. The CDR3 DNA reads TGTGCCAGCAGTCCAAGGGGACAGGGGACCTACGAGCAGTACTTC. This sequence encodes CASSPRGQGTYEQYF. Supplemented by reference TRBV28 and TRBJ2-7, the full variable domain reads DVKVTQSSRYLVKRTGEKVFLECVQDMDHENMFWYRQDPGLGLRLIYFSYDVKMKEKGDIPEGYSVSREKKERFSLILESASTNQTSMYLCASSPRGQGTYEQYFGPGTRLTVT.

This clonotype appeared a few times. An end of the junction differs from the germline gene, which may be a read error. This chain links TRBV28 with TRBJ2-7, with D unclear. CDR3 length: 14 amino acids. Germline V CDR1 and CDR2: MDHEN, SYDVKM. The CDR3, as DNA: TGTGCCAGCACTTTAACTGGAAGCTCCTACGAGCAGTACTTC. Its protein product is CASTLTGSSYEQYF.

This clonotype was observed a handful of times. The chain recombines TRBV7-2 with TRBJ2-7, with 10 bases that match TRBD1. V was clipped by 4 bases and J by 3 bases; unmatched bases: 6. Germline assignment: CDR1 SGHTA and CDR2 FQGNSA. This CDR3 is built from 15 residues. As DNA, the CDR3 is TGTGCCAGCAGCTCCGGGACAGGGGATAGCTACGAGCAGTACTTC. Its protein is CASSSGTGDSYEQYF.

Note on this clonotype: The junction departs from the called germline gene at one end, perhaps through a read error. The V and J genes are TRBV11-2 and TRBJ2-4; D gene ambiguous. TRBJ2-7 matches the DNA end more closely, so the J call is doubtful. CDR3 size: 14 residues. Germline V gene data show CDR1 as SGHAT and CDR2 as FQNNGV. For the CDR3, the DNA is TGTACCAGCAGCTTAGGCCAGTATACCTACGAGCAGTACTTC. It codes for CTSSLGQYTYEQYF.

The CDR3 DNA is TGTGCCAGCAGCCCAGGGCAGGGTGGTTTCTTTAGATACGAGCAGTACTTC. Translating it yields CASSPGQGGFFRYEQYF. The chain uses TRBV7-2 and TRBJ2-5; the D gene is possibly TRBD1 (5 bases). The J call may be mistaken, given a closer DNA end match to TRBJ2-7. Germline V lookup: CDR1 SGHTA, CDR2 FQGNSA. The CDR3 contains 17 residues.

The genes are TRBV20-1 and TRBJ2-7; TRBD2 agrees at 9 bases. The V and J ends lost 3 bases and 0 bases, in that order; junction bases with no gene match: 9. From germline, CDR1 is DFQATT and CDR2 SNEGSKA (reference sequence). This CDR3 region has 16 residues. CDR3 DNA: TGCAGTGCTAGGGGTGAGCTAGCGGGATTCTCCTACGAGCAGTACTTC. As protein: CSARGELAGFSYEQYF.

This clonotype was counted between two and nine times. This chain uses TRBV6-5 with TRBJ2-5; D is perhaps TRBD2 (5 bases). The V gene's germline CDR1 is MNHEY and CDR2 SVGAGI. The V end lost 6 bases, the J end lost 2 bases, and 13 bases lay between the germline ends. This CDR3 is built from 14 residues. The CDR3 nucleotides read TGTGCCAGCAGGTCCGGGCGGGCTCAAGAGACCCAGTACTTC. It codes for CASRSGRAQETQYF.

This rearrangement joins TRBV27 to TRBJ2-7; the match to TRBD1 covers 10 bases. Germline loops: CDR1 MNHEY, CDR2 SMNVEV (reference sequence). The CDR3 loop spans 15 amino acids. Trimming removed 6 bases from V and 7 bases from J; junction bases left unmatched: 12. The CDR3 spells CASRRPGTGALEQYF. The CDR3 nucleotides are TGTGCCAGCAGAAGACCCGGGACAGGGGCCTTAGAGCAGTACTTC.

The chain is built from TRBV28 and TRBJ1-1, with no clear D. Trimming removed 5 bases at V and 5 bases at J, with 12 bases between. The CDR3 length is 13 residues. The V gene's germline CDR1 is MDHEN and CDR2 SYDVKM. DNA for the CDR3: TGTGCCAGCAGTCCCGAAGAATGGACTGAAGCTTTCTTT. It codes for CASSPEEWTEAFF.

This clonotype was seen more than once but under ten times. The chain recombines TRBV7-2 with TRBJ2-5, with 7 positions matching TRBD1. The CDR3 sequence is 15 residues long. J gave up 5 bases and V 6 bases, and 12 bases lay outside the gene matches. Germline CDR1 and CDR2: SGHTA and FQGNSA. The CDR3 region is CASRAPGRQGETQYF. The CDR3 nucleotides are TGTGCCAGCAGGGCCCCGGGCCGACAGGGCGAGACCCAGTACTTC.

This chain links TRBV6-5 with TRBJ2-4; D remains ambiguous. Between the trimmed V and J ends, which lost 8 bases and 0 bases, there was a span of 17 bases. CDR1 is MNHEY, CDR2 SVGAGI, per germline. This CDR3 comprises 16 residues. As DNA, the CDR3 is TGTGCCAGCGCCCCTCAGTTGGATCTAGCCAAAAACATTCAGTACTTC. Protein product: CASAPQLDLAKNIQYF.

The V call is TRBV10-3, the J call TRBJ2-3; D unresolved. This CDR3 is built from 15 residues. The V end was cut by 7 bases, the J end by 2 bases, with 16 bases between. The germline V gene encodes CDR1 ENHRY and CDR2 SYGVKD. The CDR3 loop reads CAINVSGDYTDTQYF. The CDR3 DNA is TGTGCCATCAATGTATCTGGGGATTACACAGATACGCAGTATTTT.

J is TRBJ2-7 and V is TRBV13; TRBD2 is a possible D gene (5 bases). V dropped 5 bases and J dropped 2 bases, with 22 bases sitting between them. The CDR3 is made up of 17 amino acids. The germline V gene has CDR1 PRHDT and CDR2 FYEKMQ (reference sequence). The CDR3 nucleotides are TGTGCCAGCAGCCGCCCCGCCAGCGAGAGGAGGACCTACGAGCAGTACTTC. Its protein product is CASSRPASERRTYEQYF.

V and J are TRBV27 and TRBJ2-1, with TRBD2 matching 12 bases. J lost 6 bases, V lost 5 bases, and 5 bases had no gene match. Germline-derived CDR1 and CDR2 are MNHEY and SMNVEV (reference sequence). The CDR3 sequence is 15 residues long. CDR3 DNA: TGTGCCAGCAGTCTCCCGGGACTAGCGGGCAATGAGCAGTTCTTC. Protein product: CASSLPGLAGNEQFF.

The chain carries TRBV21-1 and TRBJ2-1; the D call TRBD1 from the table was never checked on the DNA. TRBV21-1 is tagged as a pseudogene. This CDR3 comprises 14 residues. Here the CDR3 DNA reads TGTGCCAGCAGCAAAGGTCCCCTTGGGAGCGGGCAGTTCTTC. It is translated as CASSKGPLGSGQFF.

This clonotype was picked up a small number of times. The chain recombines TRBV5-1 with TRBJ1-2, with D unresolved. The germline V gene has CDR1 SGHRS and CDR2 YFSETQ. CDR3 size: 13 residues. V lost 0 bases and J lost 4, with 7 bases in between. The CDR3 sequence is CASSLDTGYGYTF. Written as DNA, the CDR3 is TGCGCCAGCAGCTTGGACACCGGCTATGGCTACACCTTC. The full variable domain, rest sourced from reference TRBV5-1 and TRBJ1-2, is KAGVTQTPRYLIKTRGQQVTLSCSPISGHRSVSWYQQTPGQGLQFLFEYFSETQRNKGNFPGRFSGRQFSNSRSEMNVSTLELGDSALYLCASSLDTGYGYTFGSGTRLTVV.

This clonotype has more than one count but fewer than ten. V gene TRBV28 combines with J gene TRBJ2-7, with a possible D match to TRBD2 (6 bases). V lost 5 bases and J lost 2, with 16 bases in between. The CDR3 extends over 15 amino acids. Germline V lookup: CDR1 MDHEN, CDR2 SYDVKM. The CDR3 DNA reads TGTGCCAGCAGTCGCCCGGGATCGGGGGCCTACGAGCAGTACTTC. As protein: CASSRPGSGAYEQYF.

V usage is TRBV15 and J usage is TRBJ1-3, with a weak D call TRBD1 (6 bases). Germline loops: CDR1 LNHNV, CDR2 YYDKDF (reference sequence). CDR3 size: 16 residues. V shed 1 base and J shed 6 bases, with 16 bases lying between them. The CDR3: CATSRAVQGVENTIYF. CDR3 coding DNA: TGTGCCACCAGCAGAGCCGTACAGGGTGTGGAAAACACCATATATTTT.

The sample holds a few counts of this clonotype. The genes are TRBV25-1 and TRBJ2-1; possibly TRBD2 for D (5 bases). V dropped 3 bases and J dropped 4 bases, with 10 bases sitting between them. Per the germline V gene, CDR1 is MGHDK and CDR2 is SYGVNS. The CDR3 consists of 14 residues. CDR3 amino acids: CASSDSGEYNEQFF. DNA of the CDR3: TGTGCCAGCAGTGACAGCGGAGAATACAATGAGCAGTTCTTC.